A single sample is the source of the 16 T cell receptor beta chains below, sequenced in a study of beta chain features in type 1 diabetes. Expressed TCRB transcripts were sequenced because the entire RNA isolate underwent reverse transcription. Clones were sequenced by immunoSEQ multiplex PCR, and TCRdb holds only the in-frame ones, with some missing. The sample has 400,000 to 600,000 clones; 30% are singletons. The sequenced sample consisted of naive CD4+ T cells from blood. These receptors originate from a man in his late teens or twenties in good health.

The chain couples TRBV5-1 to TRBJ2-7; 9 bases match TRBD1. Germline CDR1 and CDR2: SGHRS and YFSETQ. The CDR3 runs to 14 residues. After removal of 4 bases from V and 2 bases from J, the junction contained 4 bases not matched to a gene. CDR3: CASSKRQGAYEQYF. For the CDR3, the DNA is TGCGCCAGCAGCAAACGACAGGGGGCCTACGAGCAGTACTTC.

In its sample, this clone was seen a few times. The chain couples TRBV7-2 to TRBJ2-3; 7 bases line up with TRBD2. Looked up from germline, CDR1 is SGHTA and CDR2 is FQGNSA. The length of the CDR3 is 16 residues. The junction had 8 bases not matched to a gene; V was cut back by 1 base and J by 4 bases. CDR3 in amino acids: CASSLEASAGADTQYF. In DNA form, the CDR3 reads TGTGCCAGCAGCTTAGAGGCGTCGGCGGGAGCAGATACGCAGTATTTT.

The genes are TRBV7-2 and TRBJ2-7, with 8 bases aligning to TRBD1. The V and J ends lost 0 bases and 2 bases, in that order; junction bases with no gene match: 0. The CDR3 extends over 14 amino acids. Per the germline V gene, CDR1 is SGHTA and CDR2 is FQGNSA. CDR3 sequence reads: CASSLAGQAYEQYF. The CDR3, as DNA: TGTGCCAGCAGCTTAGCGGGACAGGCCTACGAGCAGTACTTC.

The chain employs TRBV4-3 and TRBJ1-5; D unresolved. CDR3 length equals 13 residues. Germline CDR1 and CDR2: LGHNA and YSLEER. V lost 0 bases and J lost 7, with 7 bases in between. Written as DNA, the CDR3 is TGCGCCAGCAGCCAAGAGTTTGAGCAGCCCCAGCATTTT. Translating it yields CASSQEFEQPQHF.

V usage is TRBV15 and J usage is TRBJ1-1, with a weak D call TRBD1 (6 bases). Looked up from germline, CDR1 is LNHNV and CDR2 is YYDKDF (reference sequence). This CDR3 has 15 residues. The V end was cut by 7 bases, the J end by 3 bases, with 18 bases between. The CDR3 DNA sequence: TGTGCCACCATTCAGGGGTCCCGAGGACACACTGAAGCTTTCTTT. It specifies CATIQGSRGHTEAFF.

This clone has just a few counts. The rearrangement links TRBV2 to TRBJ2-1; 10 bases are shared with TRBD2. This CDR3 region has 15 residues. From germline, CDR1 is SNHLY and CDR2 FYNNEI. Trimming at V came to 8 bases and at J to 4 bases, leaving 8 bases not matched to a gene. The CDR3 nucleotides are TGTGCCAGCCGTCCTCTAGCGGGAGTATACAATGAGCAGTTCTTC. Protein product: CASRPLAGVYNEQFF.

This chain links TRBV23-1 with TRBJ1-2; D gene ambiguous. TRBV23-1 is assigned to the ORF class and has an uncertain function. The CDR3 contains 15 residues. Trimming cost V 0 bases and J 1 base, with 9 bases left between them. CDR3 nucleotide sequence: TGCGCCAGCAGTCAATCATTCGATCTTAACTATGGCTACACCTTC. Protein product: CASSQSFDLNYGYTF.

The chain links TRBV29-1 to TRBJ2-5; D is ambiguous. The CDR3 consists of 11 residues. V dropped 5 bases and J dropped 5 bases, with 9 bases sitting between them. Germline lookup yields CDR1 SQVTM and CDR2 ANQGSEA. CDR3: CSVRSLETQYF. The DNA for the CDR3 is TGCAGCGTTCGGAGCCTTGAGACCCAGTACTTC.

The rearrangement uses TRBV4-2 and TRBJ2-7; TRBD1 matches 7 bases. The CDR3 contains 14 residues. CDR1 and CDR2 (germline): LGHNA, YNFKEQ. The trim removed 5 bases at V and 1 base at J, leaving 5 bases unmatched. The CDR3 region is CASSRDRSSYEQYF. The DNA for the CDR3 is TGTGCCAGCAGCAGGGACAGATCATCCTACGAGCAGTACTTC.

There are a few counts of this clone. V gene TRBV27 combines with J gene TRBJ2-6, with 7 bases matching TRBD1. This CDR3 is built from 13 residues. The germline CDR1 and CDR2 sequences are MNHEY and SMNVEV (reference sequence). V trimming: 4 bases; J trimming: 8 bases; junction bases outside the gene matches: 2. CDR3 sequence reads: CASSYRGTNVLTF. CDR3 nucleotide sequence: TGTGCCAGCAGTTACAGGGGTACCAACGTCCTGACTTTC.

This clone was counted only a few times. The chain joins TRBV29-1 to TRBJ1-2, with D perhaps TRBD1 (6 bases). The CDR3 spans 12 residues. Trimming shortened V by 3 bases and J by 5 bases, and 10 bases separated the two germline ends. Germline V CDR1 and CDR2: SQVTM, ANQGSEA. The CDR3 is CSVEGGRYGYTF. In DNA form, the CDR3 reads TGCAGCGTTGAGGGGGGCCGTTATGGCTACACCTTC.

This clone appeared a few times. The rearrangement joins TRBV7-6 to TRBJ2-1; D may be TRBD2 (7 bases). V lost 5 bases, J lost 6 bases, and 11 bases lay in between. The germline V gene has CDR1 SGHVS and CDR2 FNYEAQ. The CDR3 has 13 amino acids. CDR3 sequence (DNA): TGTGCCAGCAGCCATGCGGGGGCCAATGAGCAGTTCTTC. Encoded protein: CASSHAGANEQFF.

This chain links TRBV2 with TRBJ2-2; D unclear. Germline V lookup: CDR1 SNHLY, CDR2 FYNNEI. V was pared by 8 bases and J by 8 bases, with 9 bases between. The CDR3 covers 11 residues. CDR3: CASHSFGELFF. DNA for the CDR3: TGTGCCAGCCATTCCTTTGGGGAGCTGTTTTTT.

V is TRBV29-1 and J is TRBJ2-3; weak D call: TRBD1 (5 bases). This CDR3 comprises 11 residues. CDR1 and CDR2 from the germline V gene are SQVTM and ANQGSEA. V was trimmed by 5 bases and J by 4 bases, leaving 7 bases between them. CDR3 loop: CSVRQPDTQYF. The CDR3 nucleotides are TGCAGCGTTCGACAGCCAGATACGCAGTATTTT.

This clone was seen a handful of times. J is TRBJ2-7 and V is TRBV14; D is unresolved. The germline V and J ends were trimmed by 0 bases and 1 base, with 7 bases remaining between them. CDR1 SGHDN and CDR2 FVKESK come from the germline V gene. The CDR3 covers 14 residues. The CDR3 sequence is CASSQDWDSYEQYF. CDR3 in DNA: TGTGCCAGCAGCCAAGATTGGGATTCCTACGAGCAGTACTTC. Full variable domain (rest looked up from reference TRBV14 and TRBJ2-7): EAGVTQFPSHSVIEKGQTVTLRCDPISGHDNLYWYRRVMGKEIKFLLHFVKESKQDESGMPNNRFLAERTGGTYSTLKVQPAELEDSGVYFCASSQDWDSYEQYFGPGTRLTVT.

This chain links TRBV27 with TRBJ2-3; D gene uncertain. Germline V gene lookup returns CDR1 MNHEY and CDR2 SMNVEV (reference sequence). The ends were cut back, 6 bases at V and 2 bases at J, with 6 bases in the middle. This CDR3 comprises 12 residues. The CDR3: CASRDITDTQYF. CDR3 DNA sequence: TGTGCCAGCAGAGACATCACAGATACGCAGTATTTT.